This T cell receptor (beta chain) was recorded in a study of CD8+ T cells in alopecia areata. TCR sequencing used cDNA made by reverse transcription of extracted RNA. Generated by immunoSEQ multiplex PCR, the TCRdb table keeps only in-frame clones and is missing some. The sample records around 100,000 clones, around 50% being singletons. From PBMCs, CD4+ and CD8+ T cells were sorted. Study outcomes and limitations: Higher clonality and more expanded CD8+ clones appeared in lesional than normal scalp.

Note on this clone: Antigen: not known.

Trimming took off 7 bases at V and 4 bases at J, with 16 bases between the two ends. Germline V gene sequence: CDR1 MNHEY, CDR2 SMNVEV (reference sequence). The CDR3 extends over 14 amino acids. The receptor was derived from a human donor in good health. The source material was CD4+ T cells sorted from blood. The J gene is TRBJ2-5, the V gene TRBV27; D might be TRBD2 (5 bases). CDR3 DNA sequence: TGTGCCAGCAATCGGAGGATGGTTCGAGAGACCCAGTACTTC. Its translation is CASNRRMVRETQYF.